The entry that follows covers one T cell receptor beta chain sequence. A much larger clone lies one base from this, so it may be a read error. This record comes from a study of blood T cells in healthy people across ages. Sample-barcoded 5' priming and a J-beta primer mix drove a second PCR of roughly 6 to 12 cycles. Each CDR3 protein is one row after TCRdb ran MiXCR on the 5' RACE reads. This repertoire shows hundreds of thousands of distinct CDR3 sequences, roughly 32% found once; its top ten account for less than 20%. There are 17 residues in the CDR3. V lost 5 bases, J lost 4 bases, and 22 bases lay in between. In germline, CDR1 is MGHDK, CDR2 SYGVNS.

The specimen was blood. The rearrangement joins TRBV25-1 to TRBJ2-3, with a possible D match to TRBD1 (7 bases). The sequence derives from a woman of 80 years or more in good health. The chain's CDR3 is CASSKGQGGGTADTQYF. The CDR3 region has the DNA TGTGCCAGCAGTAAAGGCCAGGGGGGAGGTACTGCAGATACGCAGTATTTT.